This TCR beta chain was found in a study of OX40 agonist ivuxolimab in advanced cancers. At the level of the study: Of mixed ages from about 20 to 80 and averaging about 56 years, the group was roughly 85% male.

Here immunoSEQ multiplex PCR was the method, and the copy in TCRdb shows in-frame clones only, minus some. The sample consists of about 76,000 clones, less than 90% of them appearing once. The V gene end was trimmed by 2 bases and the J gene end by 0 bases; junction bases not matched to a gene: 8. CDR1 and CDR2 from the germline V gene are MNHNS and SASEGT. The CDR3 extends over 19 amino acids. The receptor comes from an adult with an advanced solid tumor such as melanoma, head and neck, liver or kidney cancer. The material sequenced was CD4+ or CD8+ T cells sorted from blood, taken in a trial of the OX40 agonist ivuxolimab. The J gene is TRBJ2-4, the V gene TRBV6-1; 12 bases agree with TRBD2. The CDR3 reads CASSESLAGGDIAKNIQYF. CDR3 nucleotides: TGTGCCAGCAGTGAAAGCCTAGCGGGGGGGGATATAGCCAAAAACATTCAGTACTTC.